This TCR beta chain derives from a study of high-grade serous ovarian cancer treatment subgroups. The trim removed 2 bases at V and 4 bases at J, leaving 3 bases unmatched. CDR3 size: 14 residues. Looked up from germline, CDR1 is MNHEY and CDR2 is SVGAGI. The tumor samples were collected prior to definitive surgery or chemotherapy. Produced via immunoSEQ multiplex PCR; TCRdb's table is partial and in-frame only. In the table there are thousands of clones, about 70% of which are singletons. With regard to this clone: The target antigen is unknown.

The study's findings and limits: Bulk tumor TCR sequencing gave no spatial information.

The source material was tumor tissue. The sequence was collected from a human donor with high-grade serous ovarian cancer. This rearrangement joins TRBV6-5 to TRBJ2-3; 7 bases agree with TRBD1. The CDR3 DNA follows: TGTGCCAGCAGTTACGGGGACAGTTCAGATACGCAGTATTTT. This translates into CASSYGDSSDTQYF.